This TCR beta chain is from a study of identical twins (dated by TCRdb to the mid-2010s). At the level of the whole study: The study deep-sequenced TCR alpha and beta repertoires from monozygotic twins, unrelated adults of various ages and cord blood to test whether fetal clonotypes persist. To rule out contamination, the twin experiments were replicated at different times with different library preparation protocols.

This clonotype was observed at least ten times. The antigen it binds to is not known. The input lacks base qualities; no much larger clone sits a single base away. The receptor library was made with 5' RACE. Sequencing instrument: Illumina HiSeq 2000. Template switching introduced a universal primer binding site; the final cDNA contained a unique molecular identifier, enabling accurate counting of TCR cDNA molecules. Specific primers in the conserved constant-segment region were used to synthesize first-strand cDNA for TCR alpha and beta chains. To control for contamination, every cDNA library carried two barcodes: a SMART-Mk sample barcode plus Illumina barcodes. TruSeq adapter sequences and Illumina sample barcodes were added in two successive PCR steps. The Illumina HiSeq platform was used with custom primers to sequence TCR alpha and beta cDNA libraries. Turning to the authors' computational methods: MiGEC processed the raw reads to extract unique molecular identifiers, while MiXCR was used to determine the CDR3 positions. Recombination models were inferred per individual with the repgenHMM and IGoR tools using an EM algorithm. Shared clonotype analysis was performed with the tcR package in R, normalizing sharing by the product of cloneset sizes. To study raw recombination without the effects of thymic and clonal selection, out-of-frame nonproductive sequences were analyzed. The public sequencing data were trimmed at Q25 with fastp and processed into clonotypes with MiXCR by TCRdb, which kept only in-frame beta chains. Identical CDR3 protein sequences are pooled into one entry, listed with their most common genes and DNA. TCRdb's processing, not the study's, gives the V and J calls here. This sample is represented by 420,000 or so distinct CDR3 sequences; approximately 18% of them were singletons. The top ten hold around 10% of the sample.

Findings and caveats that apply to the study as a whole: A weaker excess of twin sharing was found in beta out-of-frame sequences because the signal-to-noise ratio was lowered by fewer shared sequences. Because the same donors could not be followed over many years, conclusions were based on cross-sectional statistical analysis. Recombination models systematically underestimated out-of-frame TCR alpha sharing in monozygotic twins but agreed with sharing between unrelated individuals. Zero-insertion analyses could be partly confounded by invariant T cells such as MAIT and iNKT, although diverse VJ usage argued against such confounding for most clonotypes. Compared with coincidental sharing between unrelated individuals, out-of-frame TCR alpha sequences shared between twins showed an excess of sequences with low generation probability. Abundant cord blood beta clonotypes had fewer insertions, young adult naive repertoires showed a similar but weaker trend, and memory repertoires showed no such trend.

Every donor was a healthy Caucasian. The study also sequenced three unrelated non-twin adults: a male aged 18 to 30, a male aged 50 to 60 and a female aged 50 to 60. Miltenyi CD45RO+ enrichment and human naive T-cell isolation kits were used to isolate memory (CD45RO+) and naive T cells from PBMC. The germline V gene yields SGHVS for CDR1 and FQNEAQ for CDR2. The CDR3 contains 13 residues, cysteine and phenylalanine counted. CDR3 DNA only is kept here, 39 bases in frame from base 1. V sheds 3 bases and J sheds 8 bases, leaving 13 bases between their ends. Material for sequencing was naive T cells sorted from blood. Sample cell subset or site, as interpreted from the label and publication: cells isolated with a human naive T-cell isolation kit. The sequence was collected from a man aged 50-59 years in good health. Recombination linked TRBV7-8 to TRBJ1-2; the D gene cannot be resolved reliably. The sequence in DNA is TGTGCCAGCAGCTTGGGCGGCTCGAACGGCTACACCTTC. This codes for CASSLGGSNGYTF.